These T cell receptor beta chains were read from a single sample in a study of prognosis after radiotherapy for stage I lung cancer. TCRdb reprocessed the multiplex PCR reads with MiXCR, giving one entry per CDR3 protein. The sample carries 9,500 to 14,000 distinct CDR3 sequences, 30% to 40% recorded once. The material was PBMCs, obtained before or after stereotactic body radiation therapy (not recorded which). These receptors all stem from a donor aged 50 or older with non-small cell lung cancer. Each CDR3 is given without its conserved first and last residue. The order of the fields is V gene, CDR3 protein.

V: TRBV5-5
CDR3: ASSFRSWEKLF

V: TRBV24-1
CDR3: AIDLRLAGGIRGQY

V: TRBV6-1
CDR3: ASSIERDRGSYEQY

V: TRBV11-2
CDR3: ASSLGSGTSLVDYEQY

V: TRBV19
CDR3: ASSISGPGANVLT

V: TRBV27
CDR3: ASSRTGATSGANVLT

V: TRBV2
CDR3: ASSDWGLSNQPQH

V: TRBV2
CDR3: ASSDRATGLNEKLF

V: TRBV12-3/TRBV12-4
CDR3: ASSFELAGRTGELF

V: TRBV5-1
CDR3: ASKEQGASGANVLT

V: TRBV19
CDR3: ASKSQREMARELF

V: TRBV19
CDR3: ASSTRKGSVETQY

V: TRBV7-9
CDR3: ASSPALHYEQY

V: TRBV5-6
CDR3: ASSLGGSPEAF

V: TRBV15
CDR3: ATSRVGTSGSPQTQY

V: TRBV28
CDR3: ASSLDSDGNQPQH

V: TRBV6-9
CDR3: ASSYRDYGTEAF

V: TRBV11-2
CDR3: ASSLEGLAGPGGELF

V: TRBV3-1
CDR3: ASSQSPLFRGNNEQF

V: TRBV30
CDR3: AWRMGLAVTDTQY

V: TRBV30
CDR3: AWSVWVRGTYEQY

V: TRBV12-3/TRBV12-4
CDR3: ASKDSATGGIGNQPQH

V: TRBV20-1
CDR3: SARGYSLEQY

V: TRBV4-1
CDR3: ASSLGAASTDTQY

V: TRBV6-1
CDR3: ASSLLNEQY

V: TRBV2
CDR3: ASSDRLPYEQY

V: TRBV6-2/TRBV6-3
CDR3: ASSYSGTVKVGELF

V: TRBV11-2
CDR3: ASSSRDRSLLAKNIQY

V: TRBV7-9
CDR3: ASSLAQGPNQPQH

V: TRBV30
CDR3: AWGGDSLNTEAF

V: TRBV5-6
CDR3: ASSHQGYTEAF

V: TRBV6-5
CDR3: ASSYVGFVPNEQY

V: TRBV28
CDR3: ASSPPGQGHGYT

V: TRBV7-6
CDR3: ASSFLWTSGGWETQY

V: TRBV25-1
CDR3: ASRGLPNQPQH

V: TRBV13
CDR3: ASSFRSSNYGYT

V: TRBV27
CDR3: ESLPPGRGREQF

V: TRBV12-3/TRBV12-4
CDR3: AINYPTGTGVVYGYT

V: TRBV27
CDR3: ASMGPANYVYT

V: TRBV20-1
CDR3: SARSGRASDTQY

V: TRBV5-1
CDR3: ASSSQTTTDTQY